This section outlines one T cell receptor (beta chain) sequence together with its context. Its target is not known. These data belong to a study of cytomegalovirus exposure and HLA in healthy donors. About the study: A prior study identified 110 million or so unique TCR beta sequences from 180 million or so T cells.

V was cut by 4 bases and J by 4 bases, with 22 bases left in between. The CDR3 runs 17 residues. Germline loops: CDR1 MGHRA, CDR2 YSYEKL. This PCR relied on a set of 60 Vbeta primers and 13 Jbeta primers. The data were produced by immunoSEQ multiplex PCR, yet TCRdb's version contains in-frame clones alone and is incomplete. Of about 140,000 clones listed, approximately 78% are singletons. The study's findings and limits: Researchers reported in a later analysis that a missense DCLRE1C variant was tied to TCR beta V- and J-gene trimming. No immune exposure information besides CMV serostatus was available. While the bulk of TCR sequences proved rare, some public TCRs turned up in many donors.

The V call is TRBV4-1, the J call TRBJ2-5; maybe TRBD1 (8 bases). The sequenced sample consisted of PBMCs. The TCR sequence derives from a man aged 18 to 30 in good health and CMV-seropositive. CDR3 sequence: CASSPLFTGGVGETQYF. CDR3 bases: TGCGCCAGCAGCCCACTATTCACAGGGGGGGTGGGAGAGACCCAGTACTTC.